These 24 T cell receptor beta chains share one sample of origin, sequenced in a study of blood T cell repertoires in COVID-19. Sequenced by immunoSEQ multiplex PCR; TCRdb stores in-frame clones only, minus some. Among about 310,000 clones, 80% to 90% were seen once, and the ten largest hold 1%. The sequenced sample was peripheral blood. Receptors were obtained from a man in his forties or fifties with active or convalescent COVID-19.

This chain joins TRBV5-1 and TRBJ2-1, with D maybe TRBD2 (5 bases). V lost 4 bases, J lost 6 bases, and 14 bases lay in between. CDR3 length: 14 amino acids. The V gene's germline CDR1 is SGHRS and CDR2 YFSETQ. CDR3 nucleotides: TGCGCCAGCAGCAGGATGGGAGCCTCCAATGAGCAGTTCTTC. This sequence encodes CASSRMGASNEQFF.

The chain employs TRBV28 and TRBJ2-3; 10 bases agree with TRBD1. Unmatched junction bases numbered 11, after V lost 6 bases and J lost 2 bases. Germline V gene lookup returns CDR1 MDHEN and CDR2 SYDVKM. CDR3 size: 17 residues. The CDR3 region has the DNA TGTGCCAGCAGCCAGTCGACAGGGGGCATCTTCACAGATACGCAGTATTTT. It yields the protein CASSQSTGGIFTDTQYF.

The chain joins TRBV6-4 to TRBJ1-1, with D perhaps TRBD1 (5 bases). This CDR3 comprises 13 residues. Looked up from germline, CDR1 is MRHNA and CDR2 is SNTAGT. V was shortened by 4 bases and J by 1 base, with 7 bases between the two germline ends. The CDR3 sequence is CASSADRNTEAFF. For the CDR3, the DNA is TGTGCCAGCAGTGCAGACAGGAACACTGAAGCTTTCTTT.

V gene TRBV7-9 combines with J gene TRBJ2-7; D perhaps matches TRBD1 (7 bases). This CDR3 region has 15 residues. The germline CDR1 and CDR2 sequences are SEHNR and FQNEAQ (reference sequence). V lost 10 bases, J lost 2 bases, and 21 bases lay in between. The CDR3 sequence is CATTKEGGTAYEQYF. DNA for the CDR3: TGTGCCACCACTAAAGAAGGGGGGACAGCCTACGAGCAGTACTTC. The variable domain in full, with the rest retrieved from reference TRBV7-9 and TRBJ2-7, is DTGVSQNPRHKITKRGQNVTFRCDPISEHNRLYWYRQTLGQGPEFLTYFQNEAQLEKSRLLSDRFSAERPKGSFSTLEIQRTEQGDSAMYLCATTKEGGTAYEQYFGPGTRLTVT.

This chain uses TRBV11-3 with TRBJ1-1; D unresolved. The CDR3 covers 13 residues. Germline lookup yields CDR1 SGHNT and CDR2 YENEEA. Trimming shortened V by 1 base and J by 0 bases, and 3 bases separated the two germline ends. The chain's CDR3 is CASSLGMNTEAFF. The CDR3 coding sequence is TGTGCCAGCAGCTTAGGTATGAACACTGAAGCTTTCTTT.

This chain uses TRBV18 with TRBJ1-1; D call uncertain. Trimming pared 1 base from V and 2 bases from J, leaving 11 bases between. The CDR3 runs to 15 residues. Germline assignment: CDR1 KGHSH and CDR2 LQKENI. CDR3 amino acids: CASSPRSDSNTEAFF. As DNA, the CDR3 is TGTGCCAGCTCACCACGTTCGGACTCTAACACTGAAGCTTTCTTT.

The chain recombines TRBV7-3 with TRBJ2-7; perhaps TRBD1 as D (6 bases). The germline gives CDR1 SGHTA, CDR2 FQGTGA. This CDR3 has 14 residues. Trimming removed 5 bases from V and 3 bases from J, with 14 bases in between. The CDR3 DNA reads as TGTGCCAGCAGCCCTAGCACAGGGTTCTACGAGCAGTACTTC. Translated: CASSPSTGFYEQYF.

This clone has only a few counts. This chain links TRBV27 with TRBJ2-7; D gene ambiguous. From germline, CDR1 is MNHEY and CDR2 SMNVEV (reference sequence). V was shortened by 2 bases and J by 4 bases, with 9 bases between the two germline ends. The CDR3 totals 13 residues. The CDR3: CASSLTRSYEQYF. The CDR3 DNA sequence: TGTGCCAGCAGTTTAACTCGCTCGTACGAGCAGTACTTC.

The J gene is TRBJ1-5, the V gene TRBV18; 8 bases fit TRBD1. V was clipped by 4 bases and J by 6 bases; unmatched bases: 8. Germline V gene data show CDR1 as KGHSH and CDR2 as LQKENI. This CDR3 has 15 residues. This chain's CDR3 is CASSLLDREGQPQHF. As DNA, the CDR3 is TGTGCCAGCTCACTGCTGGACAGGGAGGGTCAGCCCCAGCATTTT.

In DNA form, the CDR3 reads TGTGCCAGCACTTCCGAAGGGACAGGGAGTTCACCCCTCCACTTT. It is translated as CASTSEGTGSSPLHF. The chain carries TRBV28 and TRBJ1-6; 9 positions agree with TRBD1. The CDR3 has 15 amino acids. The germline gives CDR1 MDHEN, CDR2 SYDVKM. The J segment lost 9 bases and the V segment lost 7 bases, leaving 10 bases of the junction unmatched. Variable domain in full (rest from reference TRBV28 and TRBJ1-6): DVKVTQSSRYLVKRTGEKVFLECVQDMDHENMFWYRQDPGLGLRLIYFSYDVKMKEKGDIPEGYSVSREKKERFSLILESASTNQTSMYLCASTSEGTGSSPLHFGNGTRLTVT.

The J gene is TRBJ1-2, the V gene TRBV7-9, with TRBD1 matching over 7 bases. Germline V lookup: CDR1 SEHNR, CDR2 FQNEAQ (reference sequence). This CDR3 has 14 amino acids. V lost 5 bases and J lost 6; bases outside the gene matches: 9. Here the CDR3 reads CASSPPGQLHGYTF. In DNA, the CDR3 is TGTGCCAGCAGCCCCCCGGGACAGCTCCATGGCTACACCTTC.

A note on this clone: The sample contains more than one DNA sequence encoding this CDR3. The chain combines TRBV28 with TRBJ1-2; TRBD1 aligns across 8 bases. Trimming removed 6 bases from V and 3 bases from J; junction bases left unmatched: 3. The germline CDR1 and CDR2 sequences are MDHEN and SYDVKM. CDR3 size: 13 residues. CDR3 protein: CASRPGQDYGYTF. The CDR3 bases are TGTGCCAGCAGGCCGGGACAGGACTATGGCTACACCTTC.

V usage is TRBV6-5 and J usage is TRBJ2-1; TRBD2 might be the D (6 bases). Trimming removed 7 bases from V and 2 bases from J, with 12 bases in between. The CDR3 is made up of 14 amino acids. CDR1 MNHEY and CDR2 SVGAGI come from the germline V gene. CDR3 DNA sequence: TGTGCCAGCATGGCTCGGGAGACCTACAATGAGCAGTTCTTC. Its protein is CASMARETYNEQFF.

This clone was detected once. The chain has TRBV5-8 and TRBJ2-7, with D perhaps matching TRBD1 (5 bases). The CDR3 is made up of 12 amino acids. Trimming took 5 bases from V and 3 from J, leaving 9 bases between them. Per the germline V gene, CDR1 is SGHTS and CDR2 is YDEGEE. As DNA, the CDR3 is TGTGCCAGCAGGGGAAGGGGCTACGAGCAGTACTTC. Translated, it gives CASRGRGYEQYF.

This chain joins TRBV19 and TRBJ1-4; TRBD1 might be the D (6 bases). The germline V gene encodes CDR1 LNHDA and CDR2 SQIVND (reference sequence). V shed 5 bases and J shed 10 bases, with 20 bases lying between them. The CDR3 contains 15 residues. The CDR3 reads CASSPPGTPLGKLFF. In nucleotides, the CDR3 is TGTGCCAGTAGTCCTCCAGGGACACCCCTCGGAAAACTGTTTTTT.

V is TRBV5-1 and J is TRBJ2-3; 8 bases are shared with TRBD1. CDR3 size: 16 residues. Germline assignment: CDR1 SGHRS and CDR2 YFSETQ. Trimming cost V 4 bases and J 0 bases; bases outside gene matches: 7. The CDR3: CASSLGTGQSTDTQYF. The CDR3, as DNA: TGCGCCAGCAGCCTGGGGACAGGTCAGAGCACAGATACGCAGTATTTT.

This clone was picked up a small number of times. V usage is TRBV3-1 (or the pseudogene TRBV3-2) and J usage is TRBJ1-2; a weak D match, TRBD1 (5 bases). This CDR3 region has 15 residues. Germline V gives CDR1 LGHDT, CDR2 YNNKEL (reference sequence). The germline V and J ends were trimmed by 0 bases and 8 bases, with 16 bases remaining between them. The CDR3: CASSQEGAAWGGYTF. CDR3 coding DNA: TGTGCCAGCAGCCAAGAAGGGGCCGCCTGGGGAGGCTACACCTTC.

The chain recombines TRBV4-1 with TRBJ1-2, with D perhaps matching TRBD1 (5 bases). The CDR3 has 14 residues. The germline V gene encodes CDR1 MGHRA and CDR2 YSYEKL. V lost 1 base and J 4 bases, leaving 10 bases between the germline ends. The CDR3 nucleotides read TGCGCCAGCAGCCAAGCAACAGGATCCTATGGCTACACCTTC. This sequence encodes CASSQATGSYGYTF.

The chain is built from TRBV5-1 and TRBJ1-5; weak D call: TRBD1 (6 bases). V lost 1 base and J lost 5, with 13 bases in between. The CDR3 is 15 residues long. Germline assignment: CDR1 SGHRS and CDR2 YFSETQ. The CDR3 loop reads CASSLYGQLHQPQHF. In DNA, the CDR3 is TGCGCCAGCAGCTTGTACGGACAGCTCCATCAGCCCCAGCATTTT.

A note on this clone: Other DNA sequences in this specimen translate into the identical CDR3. CDR3: CASRPDRASNQPQHF. The CDR3 DNA is TGTGCCAGTAGACCGGACAGAGCAAGCAATCAGCCCCAGCATTTT. The chain has TRBV28 and TRBJ1-5, with D possibly matching TRBD1 (6 bases). Germline V lookup: CDR1 MDHEN, CDR2 SYDVKM. V gave up 9 bases and J gave up 1 base, with 16 bases separating them. The CDR3 covers 15 residues.

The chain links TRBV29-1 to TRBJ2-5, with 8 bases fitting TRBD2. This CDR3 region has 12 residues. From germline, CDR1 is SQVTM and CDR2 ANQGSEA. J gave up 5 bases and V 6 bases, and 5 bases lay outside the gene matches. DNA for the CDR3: TGCAGCGTCCGGGGGGGCCCGGAGACCCAGTACTTC. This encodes CSVRGGPETQYF.

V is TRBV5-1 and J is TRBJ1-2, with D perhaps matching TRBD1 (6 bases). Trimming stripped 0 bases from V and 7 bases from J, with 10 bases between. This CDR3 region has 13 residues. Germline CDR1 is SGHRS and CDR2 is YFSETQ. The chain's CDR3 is CASSLDEGGGYTF. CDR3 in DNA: TGCGCCAGCAGCTTGGATGAAGGGGGTGGCTACACCTTC.

The CDR3 protein is CASSWRNQPQHF. The CDR3 coding sequence is TGTGCCAGCAGTTGGAGGAATCAGCCCCAGCATTTT. The chain carries TRBV6-2 or TRBV6-3 and TRBJ1-5, with unresolved D. Germline values: CDR1 MNHEY, CDR2 SVGEGT. V lost 4 bases to trimming and J lost 4 bases, with 5 bases between them. The CDR3 has 12 amino acids.

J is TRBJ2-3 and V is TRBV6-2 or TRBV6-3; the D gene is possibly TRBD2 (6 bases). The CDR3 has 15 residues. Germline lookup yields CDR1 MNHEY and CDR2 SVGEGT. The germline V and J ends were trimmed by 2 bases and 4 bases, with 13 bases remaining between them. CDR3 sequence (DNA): TGTGCCAGCAGTTACGCGGGGAGGTCGCCAGATACGCAGTATTTT. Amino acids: CASSYAGRSPDTQYF.